Reported below is one T cell receptor beta chain. Its antigen remains unknown. The data stem from a study of T-cell memory formation after mild COVID-19. Study conclusions and caveats: Clones which contracted sat mainly in CM and EM if CD4+, and in EMRA if CD8+. Clones contracting across day 15 to 85 had a balanced CD4/CD8 profile; later expanding clones leaned CD4+. Pre-infection memory harbored some responding clones, suggesting cross-reactive memory joined. Confirmation was lacking for SARS-CoV-2 specificity of second-wave clones that peaked on day 37.

V lost 5 bases, J lost 4 bases, and 8 bases lay in between. This CDR3 comprises 12 residues. CDR1 and CDR2 (germline): MDHEN, SYDVKM. TCRdb re-analysed the 5' RACE reads in MiXCR, keeping a single row per CDR3 protein. The table shows roughly 52,000 distinct CDR3 sequences, with approximately 6.6% occurring only once. V usage is TRBV28 and J usage is TRBJ1-2, with D uncertain. This sequence originates from a man between 18 and 35 years old who had mild COVID-19 (a few samples of this study predate the infection). Cell type and time point are not known. Sequencing was done on a sample of PBMCs or a T cell subset sorted from them (not recorded which). The CDR3 region is CASSPRFYGYTF. The CDR3 DNA sequence: TGTGCCAGCAGTCCTCGATTCTATGGCTACACCTTC.